Following are 30 T cell receptor beta chains from one sample sequenced in a study of regulatory T cells in long-lasting Graves disease listed by TCRdb under 2021. Libraries were built with multiplex PCR. The run used an Illumina HiSeq 4000. iRepertoire HTBI primers and Arm-PCR amplification of CDR3 regions were used to construct TCR beta libraries. TCRdb reanalyzed the raw reads on its own, using fastp at Q25 for trimming and MiXCR for clone calling, and kept in-frame beta chains. Rows are combined by CDR3 protein, so each entry shows the most common genes and DNA. This sample is represented by 250,000 to 300,000 distinct CDR3 sequences; around a sixth of them were singletons. The ten top clones hold about 15% of the sample. In the paper's terms, the time point label means: newly diagnosed GD, antithyroid drugs for less than 3 months. For both TCR sequencing and RNA sequencing, RNA was extracted from PBMCs in TRIzol.

The data also belong to a second study, concerning T cells in Graves' hyperthyroidism and ophthalmopathy.

The source was peripheral blood mononuclear cells (PBMCs), collected at new diagnosis, from a patient treated with antithyroid drugs. The receptors originated from a woman aged 25-40 years with Graves disease. Donor details come from another sample of the same person, matched by shared clones.

The chain couples TRBV20-1 to TRBJ1-4, with no clear D. CDR3 length: 13 amino acids. The V gene lost 8 bases and the J gene lost 2 bases, with 12 bases spanning the gap. CDR1 and CDR2 (germline): DFQATT, SNEGSKA (reference sequence). CDR3 region: CSIRAGTNEKLFF. CDR3 DNA: TGCAGTATTAGGGCTGGGACTAATGAAAAACTGTTTTTT.

This clonotype has only a few counts. The chain combines TRBV7-2 with TRBJ1-4; no reliable D call. The germline gives CDR1 SGHTA, CDR2 FQGNSA. V shed 5 bases and J shed 3 bases, with 10 bases lying between them. There are 14 residues in the CDR3. The CDR3, as DNA: TGTGCCAGCAGCAGCAGTCCAGCTAATGAAAAACTGTTTTTT. This sequence encodes CASSSSPANEKLFF.

This clonotype was recorded many times. The rearrangement links TRBV24-1 to TRBJ2-2, with a tentative D call TRBD2 (6 bases). V shed 4 bases and J shed 6 bases, with 14 bases lying between them. This CDR3 is 15 amino acids long. From germline, CDR1 is KGHDR and CDR2 SFDVKD. The CDR3 spells CATSDSTRDSGELFF. Here the CDR3 DNA reads TGTGCCACCAGTGACTCTACTCGGGACTCCGGGGAGCTGTTTTTT.

In its sample, this clonotype was seen many times. The chain couples TRBV7-9 to TRBJ1-2, with 12 bases fitting TRBD1. V trimming: 5 bases; J trimming: 7 bases; junction bases outside the gene matches: 2. Germline values: CDR1 SEHNR, CDR2 FQNEAQ (reference sequence). The CDR3 has 13 amino acids. The CDR3 here is CASSGTGGRGYTF. CDR3 in DNA: TGTGCCAGCAGCGGGACAGGGGGCCGTGGCTACACCTTC. Drawing the rest from reference TRBV7-9 and TRBJ1-2, the complete variable domain is DTGVSQNPRHKITKRGQNVTFRCDPISEHNRLYWYRQTLGQGPEFLTYFQNEAQLEKSRLLSDRFSAERPKGSFSTLEIQRTEQGDSAMYLCASSGTGGRGYTFGSGTRLTVV.

This clonotype was found many times. V is TRBV6-1 and J is TRBJ1-6; no clear D. The CDR3 totals 13 residues. Deletions cut 8 bases from V and 8 bases from J, with 13 bases between. CDR1 is MNHNS and CDR2 is SASEGT in the germline V gene. DNA of the CDR3: TGTGCCAGCGAGGGATACTCAGATTCACCCCTCCACTTT. Translated, it gives CASEGYSDSPLHF.

The chain links TRBV5-5 to TRBJ2-1, with D perhaps TRBD2 (6 bases). The germline V gene has CDR1 SGHKS and CDR2 YYEKEE (reference sequence). This CDR3 is 12 amino acids long. Trimming removed 1 base at V and 13 bases at J, with 12 bases between. The CDR3, as DNA: TGTGCCAGCAGCTTGACGGGGGAGACCCAGTTCTTC. Translation gives CASSLTGETQFF. Combining the CDR3 with reference TRBV5-5 and TRBJ2-1 gives the whole variable domain DAGVTQSPTHLIKTRGQQVTLRCSPISGHKSVSWYQQVLGQGPQFIFQYYEKEERGRGNFPDRFSARQFPNYSSELNVNALLLGDSALYLCASSLTGETQFFGPGTRLTVL.

The J gene is TRBJ2-1, the V gene TRBV20-1, with 10 bases fitting TRBD1. Germline CDR1 DFQATT, CDR2 SNEGSKA (reference sequence). The CDR3 runs to 17 residues. V was pared by 0 bases and J by 3 bases, with 8 bases of the junction left unmatched. In DNA form, the CDR3 reads TGCAGTGCTAGAGAGGACAGGGGGGGCGGCCTCTACAATGAGCAGTTCTTC. Its translation: CSAREDRGGGLYNEQFF.

This clonotype occurred many times. CDR3 loop: CASSRAGTGGPNTEAFF. DNA of the CDR3: TGTGCCAGCAGCCGTGCCGGGACAGGGGGACCAAACACTGAAGCTTTCTTT. The chain joins TRBV7-9 to TRBJ1-1, with TRBD1 matching 11 bases. V lost 5 bases, J lost 2 bases, and 10 bases stayed unmatched. The CDR3 spans 17 residues. Germline values: CDR1 SEHNR, CDR2 FQNEAQ (reference sequence).

Remarks on this clonotype: A read error may be the cause here, since a much bigger clone is one base away. J is TRBJ1-5 and V is TRBV7-2; 9 nucleotides align to TRBD1. This CDR3 has 14 amino acids. The V and J ends lost 7 bases and 4 bases, in that order; junction bases with no gene match: 5. Germline CDR1 reads SGHTA; CDR2 reads FQGNSA. CDR3 protein: CASTGDRANQPQHF. In DNA, the CDR3 is TGTGCCAGCACCGGGGACAGGGCGAATCAGCCCCAGCATTTT.

For this clonotype: This may come from a read error, since a much larger clone is one base off. V and J are TRBV20-1 and TRBJ1-2; tentative D call: TRBD1 (5 bases). The CDR3 consists of 13 residues. Germline V lookup: CDR1 DFQATT, CDR2 SNEGSKA (reference sequence). CDR3 loop: CSAPQGNTYGYAF. CDR3 DNA sequence: TGCAGTGCTCCCCAGGGAAACACCTATGGCTACGCCTTC.

Details on this clonotype: This may come from a read error, since a much larger clone is one base off. The chain is built from TRBV6-2 or TRBV6-3 and TRBJ2-2; 8 bases align to TRBD1. This CDR3 has 19 residues. The V segment lost 6 bases and the J segment 1 base; nucleotides outside the gene matches: 16. In germline, CDR1 is MNHEY, CDR2 SVGEGT. The CDR3 DNA reads TGTGCCAGCAGAAAGGGACAGGTCATCACCCACATGAACACCGGGGAGCTGTTTTTT. It specifies CASRKGQVITHMNTGELFF.

There are many counts of this clonotype. The rearrangement uses TRBV19 and TRBJ1-2; no clear D. The CDR3 runs 14 residues. Germline loops: CDR1 LNHDA, CDR2 SQIVND (reference sequence). V dropped 7 bases and J dropped 3 bases, with 15 bases sitting between them. In DNA form, the CDR3 reads TGTGCCAGTAACCCTACATCAGACCACTATGGCTACACCTTC. Residues: CASNPTSDHYGYTF.

This clonotype showed up many times. The chain is built from TRBV9 and TRBJ1-6; maybe TRBD1 (5 bases). Deletions cut 5 bases from V and 10 bases from J, with 16 bases between. CDR1 and CDR2 (germline): SGDLS, YYNGEE. There are 14 residues in the CDR3. For the CDR3, the DNA is TGTGCCAGCAGTTGGGGACTTGAGCCCTCACCCCTCCACTTT. Its protein is CASSWGLEPSPLHF.

This clonotype was counted ten times or more. The V gene is TRBV6-2 or TRBV6-3, the J gene TRBJ2-1, with 8 bases lining up with TRBD2. Per germline, CDR1 MNHEY and CDR2 SVGEGT. The V and J ends lost 2 bases and 2 bases, in that order; junction bases with no gene match: 2. The CDR3 has 15 residues. The CDR3 nucleotides are TGTGCCAGCAGTTACGGGCGGGGGGCCTACAATGAGCAGTTCTTC. Translating it yields CASSYGRGAYNEQFF.

This clonotype has ten or more counts. The V call is TRBV2, the J call TRBJ2-7; perhaps TRBD2 as D (5 bases). V lost 3 bases to trimming and J lost 3 bases, with 18 bases between them. The CDR3 sequence is 16 residues long. The germline CDR1 and CDR2 sequences are SNHLY and FYNNEI. The CDR3 nucleotides are TGTGCCAGCAGTGACCCGAGGGTAGCGAGCCACTACGAGCAGTACTTC. This codes for CASSDPRVASHYEQYF. Complete variable domain (other parts from reference TRBV2 and TRBJ2-7): EPEVTQTPSHQVTQMGQEVILRCVPISNHLYFYWYRQILGQKVEFLVSFYNNEISEKSEIFDDQFSVERPDGSNFTLKIRSTKLEDSAMYFCASSDPRVASHYEQYFGPGTRLTVT.

This clonotype was seen at least ten times. The chain's CDR3 is CSASSGTGISQPQHF. The CDR3 DNA is TGCAGTGCTAGTTCCGGGACAGGGATTAGTCAGCCCCAGCATTTT. The chain joins TRBV20-1 to TRBJ1-5, with 9 bases fitting TRBD1. CDR3 length: 15 amino acids. Germline lookup yields CDR1 DFQATT and CDR2 SNEGSKA (reference sequence). The V segment lost 3 bases and the J segment 6 bases; nucleotides outside the gene matches: 9.

In this sample, this clonotype turned up a few times. The chain has TRBV20-1 and TRBJ1-4; 10 bases line up with TRBD1. The CDR3 sequence is 15 residues long. The germline gives CDR1 DFQATT, CDR2 SNEGSKA (reference sequence). Trimming removed 0 bases from V and 7 bases from J; junction bases left unmatched: 5. This chain's CDR3 is CSARDAGQGGEKLFF. CDR3 DNA: TGCAGTGCTAGAGATGCCGGACAGGGGGGTGAAAAACTGTTTTTT.

This clonotype was seen at least ten times. The CDR3 DNA follows: TGCAGTGCTAGCCCAGATCCAACTAATGAAAAACTGTTTTTT. Translating gives CSASPDPTNEKLFF. The chain employs TRBV20-1 and TRBJ1-4; D is unclear. Trimming took 3 bases from V and 0 from J, leaving 8 bases between them. This CDR3 is 14 amino acids long. Germline CDR1 DFQATT, CDR2 SNEGSKA (reference sequence).

The genes are TRBV6-4 and TRBJ2-2; TRBD2 is a possible D gene (5 bases). Germline CDR1 is MRHNA and CDR2 is SNTAGT. CDR3 length: 14 residues. V was pared by 4 bases and J by 1 base, with 7 bases between. In nucleotides, the CDR3 is TGTGCCAGCAGTGTCCGGGAGAACACCGGGGAGCTGTTTTTT. Encoded protein: CASSVRENTGELFF.

This clonotype has only a few counts. The chain joins TRBV5-4 to TRBJ2-2; no firm D call. V shed 0 bases and J shed 5 bases, with 5 bases lying between them. The germline V gene encodes CDR1 SGHNT and CDR2 YYREEE (reference sequence). CDR3 size: 13 residues. CDR3 loop: CASSLAVTGELFF. Here the CDR3 DNA reads TGTGCCAGCAGCTTGGCGGTAACCGGGGAGCTGTTTTTT.

This clonotype was detected ten times or more. This chain uses TRBV2 with TRBJ2-7; TRBD2 aligns across 7 bases. After removal of 6 bases from V and 2 bases from J, the junction contained 7 bases not matched to a gene. This CDR3 is 14 amino acids long. Germline CDR1 SNHLY, CDR2 FYNNEI. The CDR3 nucleotides are TGTGCCAGCAGCCCGGGACTAAGGCCCTACGAGCAGTACTTC. It codes for CASSPGLRPYEQYF.

This clonotype was observed a handful of times. The genes are TRBV4-2 and TRBJ2-1; 9 bases line up with TRBD2. CDR1 LGHNA and CDR2 YNFKEQ come from the germline V gene. The J segment lost 7 bases and the V segment lost 0 bases, leaving 10 bases of the junction unmatched. The CDR3 spans 17 residues. The CDR3 reads CASSQDLWLAGTNEQFF. As DNA, the CDR3 is TGTGCCAGCAGCCAAGATCTTTGGCTAGCGGGGACTAATGAGCAGTTCTTC.

This clonotype was seen at least ten times. The chain couples TRBV7-9 to TRBJ2-1, with 9 bases that match TRBD2. Losses at the gene ends were 5 bases for V and 7 bases for J; bases not matched to a gene: 9. Germline V CDR1 and CDR2: SEHNR, FQNEAQ (reference sequence). This CDR3 region has 15 residues. For the CDR3, the DNA is TGTGCCAGCAGCCCCCCACTAGCGGGCTGGAATGAGCAGTTCTTC. Protein: CASSPPLAGWNEQFF.

This clonotype showed up just a few times. With a much larger clone just one base away, this may be a read error. The CDR3 coding sequence is TGTGCCAGCAGCCAAGATTTGGAGACCCAGTTCTTC. This gives the protein CASSQDLETQFF. This sequence joins TRBV3-1 and TRBJ2-1; D remains unclear. The CDR3 has 12 residues. Germline lookup yields CDR1 LGHDT and CDR2 YNNKEL (reference sequence). Trimming left V 0 bases short and J 13 bases short, with 10 bases between.

This clonotype was seen ten or more times. The chain recombines TRBV27 with TRBJ2-7, with unresolved D. This CDR3 contains 17 residues. Trimming took 6 bases from V and 1 from J, leaving 22 bases between them. Germline V gene lookup returns CDR1 MNHEY and CDR2 SMNVEV (reference sequence). The CDR3 region is CASSHPPVPGGSYEQYF. CDR3 DNA sequence: TGTGCCAGCAGCCACCCCCCGGTCCCAGGTGGGTCCTACGAGCAGTACTTC.

This clonotype appeared many times. V and J are TRBV18 and TRBJ1-2, with 7 nucleotides matching TRBD1. V shed 8 bases and J 4 bases; nucleotides not matched to a gene: 4. The CDR3 is 12 amino acids. Germline lookup yields CDR1 KGHSH and CDR2 LQKENI. The CDR3 nucleotides read TGTGCCAGCGAAGACAGGGTCTATGGCTACACCTTC. Protein product: CASEDRVYGYTF.

This clonotype has ten or more counts. The chain carries TRBV7-9 and TRBJ2-1, with D perhaps matching TRBD1 (6 bases). The CDR3 contains 15 residues. V was pared by 4 bases and J by 11 bases, with 21 bases between. Germline V CDR1 and CDR2: SEHNR, FQNEAQ (reference sequence). The CDR3 region is CASSSVGGFLAQQFF. DNA of the CDR3: TGTGCCAGCAGCTCCGTAGGGGGATTTCTAGCCCAGCAGTTCTTC.

This clonotype was seen more than once but under ten times. The genes are TRBV10-1 and TRBJ1-5; D is undetermined. Germline CDR1 is WNHNN and CDR2 is SYGVQD (reference sequence). This CDR3 is built from 13 residues. V lost 3 bases and J 2 bases, leaving 5 bases between the germline ends. In DNA, the CDR3 is TGCGCCAGCAGTGACAAGGGCAATCAGCCCCAGCATTTT. This codes for CASSDKGNQPQHF.

This clonotype has a handful of counts. The chain uses TRBV5-4 and TRBJ1-2; D gene unclear. Looked up from germline, CDR1 is SGHNT and CDR2 is YYREEE (reference sequence). The CDR3 covers 14 residues. Deletions cut 0 bases from V and 4 bases from J, with 10 bases between. The CDR3 DNA follows: TGTGCCAGCAGCTTGGAGTCGGCGGTCTATGGCTACACCTTC. Its translation: CASSLESAVYGYTF.

This clonotype showed up just a few times. The chain carries TRBV20-1 and TRBJ2-2, with D perhaps assigned TRBD1 or TRBD2 (5 bases each). Per the germline V gene, CDR1 is DFQATT and CDR2 is SNEGSKA (reference sequence). V was clipped by 6 bases and J by 0 bases, with 8 bases between them. The CDR3 is 13 amino acids. The CDR3 sequence is CSAQGANTGELFF. The CDR3 DNA sequence: TGCAGTGCGCAGGGAGCGAACACCGGGGAGCTGTTTTTT.